This TCR beta chain was captured by sequencing in a study of monozygotic twins with inflammatory bowel disease. The CDR3 has 15 amino acids. Germline CDR1 is DFQATT and CDR2 is SNEGSKA (reference sequence). After skipping T cell sorting, the authors isolated total RNA from whole blood. Regarding the study as a whole: IBD patients displayed reduced TCRbeta diversity (inverse Simpson) when set against healthy co-twins.

TCRdb derives one entry per CDR3 protein from the 5' RACE reads, leaving out DNA. The sample data list around 190,000 distinct CDR3 sequences. Comments on this clonotype: Antigen unknown.

The rearrangement joins TRBV20-1 to TRBJ2-1; TCRdb reports TRBD2, a call that lacks DNA to check it against. This receptor was identified in a human donor with ulcerative colitis or Crohn's disease, or a healthy co-twin of an affected twin (not recorded which). The specimen sequenced was blood. CDR3 loop: CSAGAGRGAPNEQFF.